This T cell receptor (beta chain) was identified in a study of blood T cell repertoires in COVID-19. Background on the study: Some COVID-19 samples were acute and others convalescent; all came from the United States, Italy and Spain. PBMCs, B-cell-depleted T cells, or T cells provided the cDNA or gDNA that made up the material.

As originally analysed: It was from reference gene primer amplification that nucleated cell counts were estimated. Profiled with immunoSEQ multiplex PCR; TCRdb holds only in-frame clones, not every one. V and J calls and clone size are those listed in that table; D and trimming were worked out from the DNA. The sample holds 25,000 to 30,000 clones, approximately 67% seen once. V was pared by 0 bases and J by 5 bases, with 7 bases between. The V gene's germline CDR1 is GTSNPN and CDR2 SVGIG (reference sequence). The CDR3 loop spans 12 amino acids. Sequencing was done on a sample of peripheral blood. The source of this sequence is a human donor in a cohort sampled during active COVID-19. The chain joins TRBV30 to TRBJ2-5; unclear D gene. CDR3 nucleotide sequence: TGTGCCTGGAGTGTATTCTTTGAGACCCAGTACTTC. Protein: CAWSVFFETQYF.